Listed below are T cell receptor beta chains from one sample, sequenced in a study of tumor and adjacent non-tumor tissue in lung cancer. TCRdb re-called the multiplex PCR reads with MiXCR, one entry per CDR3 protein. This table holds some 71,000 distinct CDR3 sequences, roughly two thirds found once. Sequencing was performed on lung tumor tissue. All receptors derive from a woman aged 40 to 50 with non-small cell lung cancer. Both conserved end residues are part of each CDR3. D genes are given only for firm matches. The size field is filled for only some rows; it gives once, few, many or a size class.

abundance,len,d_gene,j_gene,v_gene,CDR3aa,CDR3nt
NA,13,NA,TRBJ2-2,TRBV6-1,CVIRHRAGGELFF,TGTGTCATCAGACACAGGGCGGGCGGGGAGCTGTTTTTT
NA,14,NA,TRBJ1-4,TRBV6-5,CASRGIATNEEVFF,TGTGCCAGCAGGGGAATTGCAACTAATGAAGAAGTGTTTTTT
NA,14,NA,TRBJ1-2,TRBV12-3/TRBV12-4,CASSLQVASDGYTF,TGTGCCAGCAGTTTACAGGTCGCGAGCGATGGTTACACCTTC
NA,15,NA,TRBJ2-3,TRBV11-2,CTSAGDVGGGDMQYF,TGTACCAGCGCAGGGGACGTGGGGGGTGGGGATATGCAGTATTTT
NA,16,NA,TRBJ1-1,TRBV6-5,CVSSYTGGPRGTETFF,TGTGTCAGCAGTTACACTGGTGGCCCCAGGGGCACTGAAACTTTCTTT
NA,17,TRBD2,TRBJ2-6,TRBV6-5,CASSYGISGSGANVLTF,TGTGCTAGCAGTTACGGGATTAGCGGGAGTGGGGCCAACGTCCTGACTTTC
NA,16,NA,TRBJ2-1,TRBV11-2,CASSLTDRSSYNERFF,TGTGCCAGCAGCCTGACGGACAGAAGCTCCTACAATGAGCGGTTCTTT
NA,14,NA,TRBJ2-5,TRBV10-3,CAIGPKGEGETQYF,TGTGCCATCGGACCGAAAGGAGAGGGGGAGACCCAGTACTTC
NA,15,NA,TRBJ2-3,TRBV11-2,CASGSEWIDTDTQYF,TGTGCCAGCGGCTCTGAGTGGATAGACACAGATACGCAATATTTT
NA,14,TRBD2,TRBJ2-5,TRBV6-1,CASSAGTTWGRQYF,TGTGCCAGCAGTGCCGGGACTACCTGGGGCCGTCAGTACTTC
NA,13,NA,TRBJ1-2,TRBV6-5,CVSSARADYGYTF,TGTGTCAGCAGTGCGAGAGCCGACTATGGCTACACCTTC
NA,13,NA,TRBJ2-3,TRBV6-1,CASCGVNTDTQYF,TGTGCCAGCTGCGGGGTCAACACAGATACACAGTATTTT
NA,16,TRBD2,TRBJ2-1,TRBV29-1,CSVEDLGRASYDEQFF,TGCAGCGTTGAAGATCTCGGGAGGGCCTCCTATGATGAGCAGTTCTTC
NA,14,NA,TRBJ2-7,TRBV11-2,CANRDTGVSNEQYF,TGTGCCAACAGAGATACAGGCGTTTCCAACGAGCAGTACTTC
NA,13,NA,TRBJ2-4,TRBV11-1,CANSLAIKNIQYF,TGTGCCAACAGCCTAGCGATAAAGAACATTCAGTACTTC
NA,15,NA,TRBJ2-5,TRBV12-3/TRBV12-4,CASSSGRTYQETQCF,TGTGCCAGCAGTTCCGGACGGACGTACCAAGAGACCCAGTGTTTC
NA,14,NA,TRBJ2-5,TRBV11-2,CASSLGGAYETQYF,TGTGCCAGCAGCTTAGGTGGGGCTTATGAGACCCAGTACTTC
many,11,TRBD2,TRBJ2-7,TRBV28,CASGDYYEQYF,TGTGCCAGTGGGGACTACTACGAGCAGTACTTC
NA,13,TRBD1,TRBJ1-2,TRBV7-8,CTSSRTGGYVYTF,TGTACCAGCAGTCGGACAGGGGGCTATGTCTACACCTTC